This T cell receptor beta chain was documented in a study of T cell clonotyping in hematopoietic cell transplantation. Study-wide context: Pretransplant recipient samples were taken after cytoreduction.

CDR3 size: 15 residues. The J segment lost 5 bases and the V segment lost 6 bases, leaving 9 bases of the junction unmatched. Germline V gives CDR1 SGHRS, CDR2 YFSETQ. Study conclusions and caveats: Broader posttransplant TCR repertoire diversity was predicted by graft donor and pretransplant recipient Inverse Simpson Index values. Pathologically expanded recipient clonotypes increased progressively from day 30 to day 180 as diversity fell.

Time point noted: recipient sample about 28 days before transplant, after cytoreduction. Recipients were bled about 28 days pretransplant and at posttransplant days 30, 100, 180. Only in-frame clones appear in the TCRdb table, and some are missing; sequencing was by immunoSEQ multiplex PCR. The sample has around 21,000 clones; 60% to 80% are singletons. On this clone itself: Its specificity is unknown.

This specimen consisted of peripheral blood mononuclear cells, obtained before stem cell transplant. The receptor's source is a man in his fifties or sixties with acute myeloid leukemia. Some clones in this sample may be carry-over from other donors' samples. V usage is TRBV5-1 and J usage is TRBJ2-1, with 9 bases identical to TRBD2. CDR3 sequence: CASTLLAGTDNEQFF. CDR3 DNA sequence: TGCGCCAGCACCCTTCTAGCGGGGACTGACAATGAGCAGTTCTTC.